This TCR beta chain is from a study of PD-1 blockade in mismatch repair-deficient tumors (dated by TCRdb to about 2017). About the investigation overall: Between late 2013 and September 2016, the trial enrolled some 86 consecutive patients with more than 10 mismatch repair-deficient cancer types, every one of whom had been previously treated and was progressing. Tumor-associated T cell clones were tracked in the peripheral blood of patients responding to PD-1 blockade by deep sequencing of TCR CDR3 regions.

Summary of the overall study and its limitations: Clones residing in the tumor, which were often undetectable in blood before treatment, expanded quickly after pembrolizumab and then contracted, generally before radiologic responses.

Its CDR3 holds 14 amino acids, cysteine through phenylalanine. The entry retains the CDR3 DNA only, 42 bases that are in frame from base 1. The junction shows trimming of 5 bases on V and 0 bases on J, plus 8 bases between the germline ends. CDR1 is given as MNHEY and CDR2 as SVGAGI, both from the germline V gene. The library was made by the immunoSEQ multiplex PCR assay. Held by TCRdb, this immuneACCESS table contains in-frame sequences only and omits some clones. Under half of the omission traces to an unresolved V gene where checked; the cause of the rest is unknown. Here the sample has 65,000 to 80,000 clones; roughly 80% occur a single time. The leading ten clones occupy roughly 5% of the sample. On this clone: Its antigen remains unidentified. No quality values exist for individual bases; no much larger clone is one base distant.

Mismatch repair deficiency was established in every enrolled patient by polymerase chain reaction or immunohistochemistry. TCR sequencing was carried out for three patients who responded to pembrolizumab therapy. The phase II trial prospectively evaluated PD-1 blockade with pembrolizumab in advanced mismatch repair-deficient cancers, independent of tissue of origin. Peripheral blood T cell samples were collected serially, before PD-1 blockade began and at several time points afterward. Blood sampling times were reported as weeks after the first pembrolizumab dose. The source of this sequence is an adult with mismatch repair-deficient cancer. The chain employs TRBV6-5 and TRBJ2-1, with the D gene not confidently named. The sample here was peripheral blood, taken 2 weeks after starting pembrolizumab. CDR3 reads: CASSALASYNEQFF. The nucleotides are TGTGCCAGCAGTGCTCTGGCCTCCTACAATGAGCAGTTCTTC.